Listed here are 29 T cell receptor beta chains from one sample, sequenced in a study of blood T cell repertoires in COVID-19. Libraries were prepared by immunoSEQ multiplex PCR; TCRdb keeps only in-frame clonotypes and omits some of them. The sample holds approximately 190,000 clones, 80% to 90% seen once. Source material: peripheral blood. The receptors here all came from a woman between 65 and 79 years old with active or convalescent COVID-19.

The chain has TRBV4-1 and TRBJ1-5; 7 bases are shared with TRBD1. CDR1 is MGHRA, CDR2 YSYEKL, per germline. This CDR3 spans 15 amino acids. J gave up 5 bases and V 1 base, and 5 bases lay outside the gene matches. CDR3 sequence reads: CASSQVPGGDQPQHF. CDR3 nucleotides: TGCGCCAGCAGCCAAGTCCCAGGGGGAGATCAGCCCCAGCATTTT.

The chain couples TRBV6-5 to TRBJ2-7, with 10 bases matching TRBD1. J gave up 9 bases and V 0 bases, and 5 bases lay outside the gene matches. This CDR3 has 14 amino acids. CDR1 is MNHEY and CDR2 is SVGAGI in the germline V gene. The CDR3 reads CASSYSTGGGWQYF. CDR3 nucleotide sequence: TGTGCCAGCAGTTACTCGACAGGGGGCGGATGGCAGTACTTC.

This sequence joins TRBV28 and TRBJ2-7, with 11 bases that match TRBD1. The germline CDR1 and CDR2 sequences are MDHEN and SYDVKM. Germline trimming cut 4 bases from V and 4 bases from J; bases unmatched to any gene: 3. This CDR3 is 14 amino acids long. The CDR3 spells CASSSDRGLYEQYF. DNA of the CDR3: TGTGCCAGCAGTTCGGACAGGGGGCTTTACGAGCAGTACTTC.

The chain employs TRBV19 and TRBJ1-5; 8 nucleotides align to TRBD1. The CDR3 is 19 residues long. Trimming cost V 5 bases and J 6 bases; bases outside gene matches: 21. Per germline, CDR1 LNHDA and CDR2 SQIVND (reference sequence). The CDR3 sequence: CASSSRTGSVPLGFQPQHF. The CDR3 coding sequence is TGTGCCAGTAGTTCACGGACAGGGAGTGTTCCCTTAGGGTTTCAGCCCCAGCATTTT.

The rearrangement joins TRBV6-5 to TRBJ2-1, with TRBD2 matching over 7 bases. This CDR3 has 13 residues. Trimming at V came to 6 bases and at J to 4 bases, leaving 3 bases not matched to a gene. CDR1 MNHEY and CDR2 SVGAGI come from the germline V gene. CDR3 region: CASSNSGYNEQFF. The CDR3 DNA reads as TGTGCCAGCAGCAATAGCGGGTACAATGAGCAGTTCTTC.

The chain recombines TRBV3-1 (or the pseudogene TRBV3-2) with TRBJ2-5; TRBD1 agrees at 12 bases. The CDR3 covers 17 residues. CDR1 and CDR2 from the germline V gene are LGHDT and YNNKEL (reference sequence). V shed 0 bases, J shed 7 bases, and the junction held 9 bases outside the gene matches. Here the CDR3 reads CASSQEKGTGGAGTQYF. The CDR3 DNA sequence: TGTGCCAGCAGCCAAGAGAAAGGGACAGGGGGCGCCGGGACCCAGTACTTC.

The V gene is TRBV7-2, the J gene TRBJ2-5; D not certain. The CDR3 spans 13 residues. Germline CDR1 reads SGHTA; CDR2 reads FQGNSA. V shed 3 bases and J shed 10 bases, with 15 bases lying between them. CDR3 sequence: CASSFAQIGIQYF. The CDR3 nucleotides are TGTGCCAGCAGCTTTGCACAAATTGGTATCCAGTACTTC.

The V call is TRBV11-2, the J call TRBJ1-1, with D uncertain. Germline values: CDR1 SGHAT, CDR2 FQNNGV. With 5 bases removed from V and 2 bases from J, the gap between germline ends came to 12 bases. This CDR3 contains 14 residues. CDR3 residues: CASSRLAGNTEAFF. The DNA of the CDR3 is TGTGCCAGCAGCCGTCTGGCGGGAAACACTGAAGCTTTCTTT.

The chain employs TRBV10-2 and TRBJ2-7; no clear D gene. This CDR3 contains 12 residues. Deletions cut 10 bases from V and 2 bases from J, with 12 bases between. Germline CDR1 reads WSHSY; CDR2 reads SAAADI. CDR3 protein: CATGRSTYEQYF. The CDR3 coding sequence is TGCGCCACCGGTCGAAGCACCTACGAGCAGTACTTC.

This rearrangement joins TRBV11-2 to TRBJ2-3; D possibly corresponds to TRBD2 (5 bases). CDR1 SGHAT and CDR2 FQNNGV come from the germline V gene. This CDR3 is built from 13 residues. V dropped 6 bases and J dropped 9 bases, with 16 bases sitting between them. CDR3 in amino acids: CASRTSYGETQYF. The CDR3 region has the DNA TGTGCCAGCAGAACGTCTTACGGGGAGACGCAGTATTTT.

The chain has TRBV10-1 and TRBJ2-5, with D possibly being TRBD2 (5 bases). The CDR3 totals 16 residues. The V gene lost 0 bases and the J gene lost 5 bases, with 16 bases spanning the gap. Looked up from germline, CDR1 is WNHNN and CDR2 is SYGVQD (reference sequence). The CDR3 DNA reads TGCGCCAGCAGTGAGTCGGGCGGGCGTTCGATCGAGACCCAGTACTTC. This gives the protein CASSESGGRSIETQYF.

This rearrangement joins TRBV28 to TRBJ1-5, with D maybe TRBD1 (5 bases). This CDR3 contains 14 residues. Germline loops: CDR1 MDHEN, CDR2 SYDVKM. The germline V and J ends were trimmed by 3 bases and 2 bases, with 8 bases remaining between them. The CDR3 sequence is CASSLGRGNQPQHF. As DNA, the CDR3 is TGTGCCAGCAGTTTGGGCAGGGGCAATCAGCCCCAGCATTTT.

The chain recombines TRBV11-2 with TRBJ2-2; unclear D gene. This CDR3 has 14 amino acids. In germline, CDR1 is SGHAT, CDR2 FQNNGV. V gave up 0 bases and J gave up 3 bases, with 5 bases separating them. The CDR3, as DNA: TGTGCCAGCAGCTTAGAGCGGCACACCGGGGAGCTGTTTTTT. Protein: CASSLERHTGELFF.

V gene TRBV15 combines with J gene TRBJ2-1, with 10 nucleotides matching TRBD2. The CDR3 has 18 residues. Trimming removed 1 base from V and 3 bases from J; junction bases left unmatched: 9. Germline CDR1 is LNHNV and CDR2 is YYDKDF (reference sequence). CDR3 DNA: TGTGCCACCAGCAGAGCCGGGAGGACTAGCGGATACTACAATGAGCAGTTCTTC. Protein sequence: CATSRAGRTSGYYNEQFF.

The chain is built from TRBV19 and TRBJ2-7, with a tentative D call TRBD1 (6 bases). The CDR3 is made up of 16 amino acids. V dropped 5 bases and J dropped 0 bases, with 17 bases sitting between them. The germline V gene encodes CDR1 LNHDA and CDR2 SQIVND (reference sequence). The CDR3 DNA is TGTGCCAGTAGTGGAGAGGAGAGAGGGGGCTCCTACGAGCAGTACTTC. As protein: CASSGEERGGSYEQYF.

This clone came up a few times. The J gene is TRBJ1-2, the V gene TRBV5-6; 7 bases are shared with TRBD1. Looked up from germline, CDR1 is SGHDT and CDR2 is YYEEEE. CDR3 length: 14 residues. The J segment lost 4 bases and the V segment lost 4 bases, leaving 7 bases of the junction unmatched. The CDR3 sequence: CASSLQDRSYGYTF. The CDR3 DNA reads TGTGCCAGCAGCCTACAGGACAGGAGCTATGGCTACACCTTC.

The rearrangement joins TRBV18 to TRBJ2-3, with D perhaps matching TRBD1 (6 bases). The CDR3 loop spans 17 amino acids. V dropped 0 bases and J dropped 4 bases, with 17 bases sitting between them. CDR1 and CDR2 (germline): KGHSH, LQKENI. The CDR3 DNA reads TGTGCCAGCTCACCACCGGTTGGCAGGGGTGGCGCAGATACGCAGTATTTT. This sequence encodes CASSPPVGRGGADTQYF.

The chain carries TRBV5-1 and TRBJ2-1, with 8 bases fitting TRBD1. V trimming: 4 bases; J trimming: 4 bases; junction bases outside the gene matches: 7. The CDR3 length is 15 residues. CDR1 SGHRS and CDR2 YFSETQ come from the germline V gene. CDR3 nucleotides: TGCGCCAGCAGCGAGGGACAGGAGATATACAATGAGCAGTTCTTC. Its translation is CASSEGQEIYNEQFF. Full variable domain (rest looked up from reference TRBV5-1 and TRBJ2-1): KAGVTQTPRYLIKTRGQQVTLSCSPISGHRSVSWYQQTPGQGLQFLFEYFSETQRNKGNFPGRFSGRQFSNSRSEMNVSTLELGDSALYLCASSEGQEIYNEQFFGPGTRLTVL.

The chain carries TRBV28 and TRBJ2-7, with D perhaps matching TRBD2 (6 bases). Trimming cost V 8 bases and J 7 bases, with 15 bases left between them. This CDR3 region has 12 residues. CDR1 is MDHEN, CDR2 SYDVKM, per germline. The chain's CDR3 is CASLAGTREQYF. DNA for the CDR3: TGTGCCAGCTTGGCAGGGACTCGGGAGCAGTACTTC. Using reference TRBV28 and TRBJ2-7 for the parts outside the CDR3, the full variable domain is DVKVTQSSRYLVKRTGEKVFLECVQDMDHENMFWYRQDPGLGLRLIYFSYDVKMKEKGDIPEGYSVSREKKERFSLILESASTNQTSMYLCASLAGTREQYFGPGTRLTVT.

This sequence joins TRBV7-9 and TRBJ1-1; D not resolved. Trimming took 4 bases from V and 7 from J, leaving 19 bases between them. The CDR3 has 15 residues. CDR1 and CDR2 (germline): SEHNR, FQNEAQ (reference sequence). The CDR3 DNA is TGTGCCAGCAGCTATATTGTATCGGGAGCGCTTGAAGCTTTCTTT. It specifies CASSYIVSGALEAFF.

V is TRBV19 and J is TRBJ2-6; D may be TRBD2 (6 bases). Trimming took 8 bases from V and 4 from J, leaving 9 bases between them. Germline V gene data show CDR1 as LNHDA and CDR2 as SQIVND (reference sequence). The CDR3 totals 13 residues. CDR3 loop: CASGGRGANVLTF. The CDR3 DNA is TGTGCCAGTGGAGGGCGCGGGGCCAACGTCCTGACTTTC.

The V call is TRBV27, the J call TRBJ2-5, with D unresolved. CDR3 length: 13 amino acids. V shed 4 bases and J shed 5 bases, with 11 bases lying between them. Looked up from germline, CDR1 is MNHEY and CDR2 is SMNVEV (reference sequence). The CDR3 loop is CASSSGSVETQYF. DNA for the CDR3: TGTGCCAGCAGTTCAGGCTCGGTGGAGACCCAGTACTTC.

This clone has more than one count but fewer than ten. The chain employs TRBV5-1 and TRBJ1-6; D is possibly TRBD1 (6 bases). There are 15 residues in the CDR3. Germline values: CDR1 SGHRS, CDR2 YFSETQ. The V gene lost 0 bases and the J gene lost 9 bases, with 13 bases spanning the gap. CDR3 in DNA: TGCGCCAGCAGCTTGGAGGGGGGGCATGCTTCACCCCTCCACTTT. This encodes CASSLEGGHASPLHF.

This clone was picked up a small number of times. The chain combines TRBV14 with TRBJ1-4; TRBD1 matches at 8 bases. Trimming took 4 bases from V and 0 from J; bases not matched to a gene: 7. Germline CDR1 and CDR2: SGHDN and FVKESK. There are 17 residues in the CDR3. CDR3 coding DNA: TGTGCCAGCAGCCTCAGGACAGGGCGTCCAACTAATGAAAAACTGTTTTTT. Translated, it gives CASSLRTGRPTNEKLFF.

The chain has TRBV28 and TRBJ1-3; the D is unclear. The V and J ends lost 6 bases and 1 base respectively, with 13 bases between them. This CDR3 has 15 amino acids. CDR1 is MDHEN, CDR2 SYDVKM, per germline. CDR3 protein: CASRYSYNSGNTIYF. The CDR3 DNA follows: TGTGCCAGCAGGTACTCCTATAATTCTGGAAACACCATATATTTT. Complete variable domain (other parts from reference TRBV28 and TRBJ1-3): DVKVTQSSRYLVKRTGEKVFLECVQDMDHENMFWYRQDPGLGLRLIYFSYDVKMKEKGDIPEGYSVSREKKERFSLILESASTNQTSMYLCASRYSYNSGNTIYFGEGSWLTVV.

J is TRBJ2-1 and V is TRBV3-1 (or the pseudogene TRBV3-2), with 12 nucleotides matching TRBD2. The CDR3 extends over 19 amino acids. Trimming cost V 0 bases and J 2 bases; bases outside gene matches: 8. CDR1 and CDR2 (germline): LGHDT, YNNKEL (reference sequence). The CDR3 DNA is TGTGCCAGCAGCCAAGATCCCGGGACTAGCGGGCGTGCCTACAATGAGCAGTTCTTC. It translates to CASSQDPGTSGRAYNEQFF.

The genes are TRBV29-1 and TRBJ2-7, with a possible D match to TRBD2 (6 bases). Germline assignment: CDR1 SQVTM and CDR2 ANQGSEA. The CDR3 contains 14 residues. Trimming removed 5 bases from V and 2 bases from J, with 16 bases in between. As DNA, the CDR3 is TGCAGCGTTTCCCGACGCGGGGTAACCTACGAGCAGTACTTC. Translating gives CSVSRRGVTYEQYF.

The V and J genes are TRBV5-1 and TRBJ2-3; no clear D. With 2 bases removed from V and 2 bases from J, the gap between germline ends came to 12 bases. The CDR3 is 15 amino acids. Germline CDR1 SGHRS, CDR2 YFSETQ. The CDR3 protein is CASSFSSFPTDTQYF. In DNA form, the CDR3 reads TGCGCCAGCAGCTTTAGTAGCTTCCCCACAGATACGCAGTATTTT.

This clone was picked up one time. The CDR3 region has the DNA TGTGCCAGCAGTTTAGGGGCGGGAGGCTCCTACAATGAGCAGTTCTTC. Its translation is CASSLGAGGSYNEQFF. The chain carries TRBV27 and TRBJ2-1, with 8 positions matching TRBD2. This CDR3 region has 16 residues. Germline V gene lookup returns CDR1 MNHEY and CDR2 SMNVEV (reference sequence). J lost 0 bases, V lost 2 bases, and 3 bases had no gene match.